This T cell receptor (beta chain) was identified in a study of early T cells in non-severe SARS-CoV-2 infection. In the study overall: The sequenced material was bulk RNA from unsorted whole blood, and its chains were unpaired. Findings and caveats of the study: Anti-spike CD8 specificities were favored by VDJdb matching, whose results missed private and CD4 specificities.

This clonotype was counted at least ten times. Its specificity is not known. Each single cDNA molecule received a unique molecular identifier. Using its own MiXCR run on the 5' RACE reads, TCRdb lists one record per CDR3 protein. This table holds under 65,000 distinct CDR3 sequences, around 12% found once. The sequence was obtained from an adult who was a healthcare worker with PCR-confirmed SARS-CoV-2 infection or an uninfected control (not recorded which). The sample was whole blood.

CDR3 in DNA: TGCAGCGTTGAAGGGGGAGCAGGGGCCAACGTCCTGACTTTC. Translation: CSVEGGAGANVLTF. The chain is built from TRBV29-1 and TRBJ2-6; maybe TRBD2 (5 bases). V lost 1 base, J lost 4 bases, and 8 bases lay in between. Per germline, CDR1 SQVTM and CDR2 ANQGSEA. The length of the CDR3 is 14 residues.